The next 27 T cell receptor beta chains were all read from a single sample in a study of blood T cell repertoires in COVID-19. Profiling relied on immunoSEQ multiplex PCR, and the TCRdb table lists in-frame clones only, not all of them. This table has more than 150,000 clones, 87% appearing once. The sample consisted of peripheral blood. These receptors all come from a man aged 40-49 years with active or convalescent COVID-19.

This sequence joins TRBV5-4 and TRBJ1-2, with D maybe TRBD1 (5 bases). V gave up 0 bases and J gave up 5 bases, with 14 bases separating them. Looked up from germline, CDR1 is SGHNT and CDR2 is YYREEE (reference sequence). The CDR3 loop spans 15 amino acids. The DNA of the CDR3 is TGTGCCAGCAGCTTGGTCAGGGATCCGACTTATGGCTACACCTTC. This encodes CASSLVRDPTYGYTF.

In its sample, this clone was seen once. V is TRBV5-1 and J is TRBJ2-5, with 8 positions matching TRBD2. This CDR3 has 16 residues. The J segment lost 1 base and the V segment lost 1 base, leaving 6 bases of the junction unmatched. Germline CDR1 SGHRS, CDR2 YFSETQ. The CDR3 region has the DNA TGCGCCAGCAGCTTGTCGTTAGCGGGAAGCCAAGAGACCCAGTACTTC. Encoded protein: CASSLSLAGSQETQYF.

In nucleotides, the CDR3 is TGTGCCAGCAGCTTGGCATCGGGGACTGAAGCTTTCTTT. Protein: CASSLASGTEAFF. The gene calls are TRBV5-5 and TRBJ1-1; no clear D. The CDR3 contains 13 residues. From germline, CDR1 is SGHKS and CDR2 YYEKEE (reference sequence). V was cut by 0 bases and J by 5 bases, with 8 bases left in between.

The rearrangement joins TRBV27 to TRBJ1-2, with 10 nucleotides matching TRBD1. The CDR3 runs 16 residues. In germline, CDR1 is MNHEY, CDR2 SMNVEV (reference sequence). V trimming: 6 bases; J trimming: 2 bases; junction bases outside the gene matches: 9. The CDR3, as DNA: TGTGCCAGCAGCCGGACTCCGGGACAGGGGAACTATGGCTACACCTTC. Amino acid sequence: CASSRTPGQGNYGYTF.

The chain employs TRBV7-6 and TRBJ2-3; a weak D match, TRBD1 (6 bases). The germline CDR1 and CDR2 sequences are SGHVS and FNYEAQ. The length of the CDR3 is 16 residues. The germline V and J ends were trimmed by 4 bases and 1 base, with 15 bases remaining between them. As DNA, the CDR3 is TGTGCCAGCAGCTCCCTTGGGGACACAGGCACAGATACGCAGTATTTT. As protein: CASSSLGDTGTDTQYF.

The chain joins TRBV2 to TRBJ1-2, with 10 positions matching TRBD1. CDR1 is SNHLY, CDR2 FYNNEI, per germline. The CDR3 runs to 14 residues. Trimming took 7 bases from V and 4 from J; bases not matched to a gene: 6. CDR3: CASKGQGFVYGYTF. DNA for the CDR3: TGTGCCAGCAAGGGACAGGGGTTCGTCTATGGCTACACCTTC.

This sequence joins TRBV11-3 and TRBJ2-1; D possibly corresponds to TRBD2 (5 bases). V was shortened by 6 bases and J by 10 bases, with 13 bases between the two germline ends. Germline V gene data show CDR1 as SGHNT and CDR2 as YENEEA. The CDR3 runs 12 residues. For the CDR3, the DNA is TGTGCCAGCAGGTCGGTTGGAGGCGAGCAGTTCTTC. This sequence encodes CASRSVGGEQFF.

CDR3 bases: TGTGCCAGCAGCGTTGCAGGGACTAAGTTTACGAAACCCTACAATGAGCAGTTCTTC. Protein product: CASSVAGTKFTKPYNEQFF. This chain links TRBV9 with TRBJ2-1, with 7 bases matching TRBD2. Germline V lookup: CDR1 SGDLS, CDR2 YYNGEE. The junction had 16 bases not matched to a gene; V was cut back by 2 bases and J by 2 bases. The CDR3 loop spans 19 amino acids.

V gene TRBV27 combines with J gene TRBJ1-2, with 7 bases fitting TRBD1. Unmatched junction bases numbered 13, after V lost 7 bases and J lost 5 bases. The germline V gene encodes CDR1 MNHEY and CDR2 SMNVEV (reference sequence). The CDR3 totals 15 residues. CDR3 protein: CASTLKKGQLYGYTF. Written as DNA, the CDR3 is TGTGCCAGCACCCTTAAGAAGGGACAGCTTTATGGCTACACCTTC.

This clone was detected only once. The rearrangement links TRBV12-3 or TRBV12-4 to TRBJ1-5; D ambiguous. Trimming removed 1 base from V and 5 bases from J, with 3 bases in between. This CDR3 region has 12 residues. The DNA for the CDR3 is TGTGCCAGCAGTTTAGGGCATCAGCCCCAGCATTTT. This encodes CASSLGHQPQHF.

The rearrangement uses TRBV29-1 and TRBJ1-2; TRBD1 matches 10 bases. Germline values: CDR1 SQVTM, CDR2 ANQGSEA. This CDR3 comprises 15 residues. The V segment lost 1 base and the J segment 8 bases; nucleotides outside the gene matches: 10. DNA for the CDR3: TGCAGCGTTGAAGGGGAGGGGGGACAGGGGAGCGGCTACACCTTC. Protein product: CSVEGEGGQGSGYTF.

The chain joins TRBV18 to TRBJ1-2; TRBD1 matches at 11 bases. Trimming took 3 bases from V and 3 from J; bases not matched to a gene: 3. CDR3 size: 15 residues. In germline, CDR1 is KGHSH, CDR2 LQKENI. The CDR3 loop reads CASSPAGQGDYGYTF. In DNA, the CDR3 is TGTGCCAGCTCACCTGCGGGACAGGGGGACTATGGCTACACCTTC.

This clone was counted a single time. CDR3 residues: CASRGLAGPYNEQFF. In DNA, the CDR3 is TGTGCCAGTAGGGGACTAGCGGGGCCCTACAATGAGCAGTTCTTC. The rearrangement links TRBV19 to TRBJ2-1, with 13 bases matching TRBD2. The CDR3 covers 15 residues. V was clipped by 6 bases and J by 2 bases; unmatched bases: 1. The germline V gene has CDR1 LNHDA and CDR2 SQIVND (reference sequence).

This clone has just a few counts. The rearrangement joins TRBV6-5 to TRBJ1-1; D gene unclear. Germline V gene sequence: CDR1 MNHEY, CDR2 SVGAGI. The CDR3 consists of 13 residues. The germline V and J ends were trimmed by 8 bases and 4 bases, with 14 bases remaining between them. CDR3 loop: CASAKSVATEAFF. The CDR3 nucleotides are TGTGCCAGCGCCAAGTCAGTGGCCACTGAAGCTTTCTTT.

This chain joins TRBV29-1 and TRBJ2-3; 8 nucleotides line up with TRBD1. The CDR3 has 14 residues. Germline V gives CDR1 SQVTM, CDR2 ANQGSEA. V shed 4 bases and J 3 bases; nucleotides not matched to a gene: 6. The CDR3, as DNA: TGCAGCGTTGCGTCAGGGGGCTTGACAGATACGCAGTATTTT. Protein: CSVASGGLTDTQYF.

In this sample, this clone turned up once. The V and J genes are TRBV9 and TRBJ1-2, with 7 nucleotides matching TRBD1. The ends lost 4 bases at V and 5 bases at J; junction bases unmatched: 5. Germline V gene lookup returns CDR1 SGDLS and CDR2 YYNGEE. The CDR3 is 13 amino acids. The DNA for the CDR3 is TGTGCCAGCAGCCTCACAGGGGCTTATGGCTACACCTTC. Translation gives CASSLTGAYGYTF.

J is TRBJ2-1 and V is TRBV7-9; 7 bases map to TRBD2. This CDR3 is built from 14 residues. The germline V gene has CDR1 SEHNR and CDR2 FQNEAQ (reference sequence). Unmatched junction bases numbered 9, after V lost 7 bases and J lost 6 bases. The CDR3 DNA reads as TGTGCCAGCATCCGTAGCGGGTTGGGCAATGAGCAGTTCTTC. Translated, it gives CASIRSGLGNEQFF.

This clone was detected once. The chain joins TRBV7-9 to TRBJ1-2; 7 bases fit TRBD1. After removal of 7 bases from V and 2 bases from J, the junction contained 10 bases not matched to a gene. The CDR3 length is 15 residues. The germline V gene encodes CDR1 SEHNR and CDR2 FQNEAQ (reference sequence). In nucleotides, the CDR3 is TGTGCCAGCACCAAAGCAGCAGGGGGAAACTATGGCTACACCTTC. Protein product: CASTKAAGGNYGYTF.

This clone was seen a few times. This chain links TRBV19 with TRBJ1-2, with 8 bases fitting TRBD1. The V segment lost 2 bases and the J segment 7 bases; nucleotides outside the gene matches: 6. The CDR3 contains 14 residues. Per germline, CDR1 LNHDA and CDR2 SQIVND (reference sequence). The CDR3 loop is CASSIRDRIRGYTF. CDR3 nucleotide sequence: TGTGCCAGTAGTATAAGGGACAGGATTCGTGGCTACACCTTC.

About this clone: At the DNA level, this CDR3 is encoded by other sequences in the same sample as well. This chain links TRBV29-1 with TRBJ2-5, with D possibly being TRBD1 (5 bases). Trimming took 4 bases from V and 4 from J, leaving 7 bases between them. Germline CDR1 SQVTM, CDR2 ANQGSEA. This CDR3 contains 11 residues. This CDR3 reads CSVVRGETQYF. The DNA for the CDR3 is TGCAGCGTTGTTAGGGGAGAGACCCAGTACTTC.

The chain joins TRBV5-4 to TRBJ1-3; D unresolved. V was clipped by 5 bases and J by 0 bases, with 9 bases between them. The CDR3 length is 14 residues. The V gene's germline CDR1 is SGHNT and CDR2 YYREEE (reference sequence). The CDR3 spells CASRMRGSGNTIYF. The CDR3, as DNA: TGTGCCAGCAGGATGCGGGGCTCTGGAAACACCATATATTTT.

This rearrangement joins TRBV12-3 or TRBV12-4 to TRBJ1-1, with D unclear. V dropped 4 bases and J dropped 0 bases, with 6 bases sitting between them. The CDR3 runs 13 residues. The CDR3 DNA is TGTGCCAGCAGTTCTCAGGTGAACACTGAAGCTTTCTTT. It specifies CASSSQVNTEAFF.

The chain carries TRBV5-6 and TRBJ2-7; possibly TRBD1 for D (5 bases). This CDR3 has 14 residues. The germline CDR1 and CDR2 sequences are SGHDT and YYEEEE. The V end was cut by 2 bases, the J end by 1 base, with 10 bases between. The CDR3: CASSFTGPSYEQYF. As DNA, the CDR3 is TGTGCCAGCAGCTTCACAGGCCCGTCCTACGAGCAGTACTTC. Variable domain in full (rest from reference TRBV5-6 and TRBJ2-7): DAGVTQSPTHLIKTRGQQVTLRCSPKSGHDTVSWYQQALGQGPQFIFQYYEEEERQRGNFPDRFSGHQFPNYSSELNVNALLLGDSALYLCASSFTGPSYEQYFGPGTRLTVT.

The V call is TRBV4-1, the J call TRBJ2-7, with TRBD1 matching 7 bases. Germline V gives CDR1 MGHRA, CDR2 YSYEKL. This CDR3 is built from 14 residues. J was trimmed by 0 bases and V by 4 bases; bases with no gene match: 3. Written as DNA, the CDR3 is TGCGCCAGCAGCCCCCGGGACAGCTCCTACGAGCAGTACTTC. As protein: CASSPRDSSYEQYF.

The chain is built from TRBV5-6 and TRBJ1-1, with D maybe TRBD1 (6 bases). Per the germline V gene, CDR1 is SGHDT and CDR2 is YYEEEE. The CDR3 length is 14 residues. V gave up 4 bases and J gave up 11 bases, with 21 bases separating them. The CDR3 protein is CASSETDRSSRAFF. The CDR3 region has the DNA TGTGCCAGCAGCGAGACGGACAGATCAAGTCGGGCTTTCTTT.

CDR3 bases: TGCGCCAGCAGCCAAAAGACAGGGGGAGGTGGAAACACCATATATTTT. Residues: CASSQKTGGGGNTIYF. The chain combines TRBV4-3 with TRBJ1-3, with 9 nucleotides matching TRBD1. Germline CDR1 LGHNA, CDR2 YSLEER. After removal of 2 bases from V and 3 bases from J, the junction contained 5 bases not matched to a gene. The CDR3 is 16 amino acids.

CDR3 protein: CASSIVAGTPTDTQYF. The CDR3 DNA reads TGTGCCAGTAGTATAGTTGCGGGGACCCCCACAGATACGCAGTATTTT. The chain has TRBV19 and TRBJ2-3; D possibly corresponds to TRBD2 (6 bases). V shed 1 base and J shed 2 bases, with 13 bases lying between them. Per the germline V gene, CDR1 is LNHDA and CDR2 is SQIVND (reference sequence). The CDR3 length is 16 residues.